This passage covers 19 T cell receptor beta chains from one sample sequenced in a study of blood T cell repertoires in COVID-19. Sequencing used immunoSEQ multiplex PCR; TCRdb keeps in-frame clones, though not all of them. The data contain around 260,000 clones, 88% of them singletons. What was sequenced was peripheral blood. The source of these receptors is a man aged 55-75 years who had recovered from COVID-19.

This rearrangement joins TRBV5-1 to TRBJ2-7; the D is unclear. Trimming removed 2 bases from V and 5 bases from J, with 14 bases in between. This CDR3 is 14 amino acids long. Germline values: CDR1 SGHRS, CDR2 YFSETQ. The chain's CDR3 is CASSFDKAIDEQYF. The CDR3, as DNA: TGCGCCAGCAGCTTCGACAAGGCGATCGACGAGCAGTACTTC.

This clone occurred many times. This chain joins TRBV9 and TRBJ2-2; D remains ambiguous. Trimming pared 0 bases from V and 6 bases from J, leaving 15 bases between. From germline, CDR1 is SGDLS and CDR2 YYNGEE. The CDR3 is 16 amino acids. The CDR3 nucleotides read TGTGCCAGCAGCGTAGCAGGTCAGCTAAAGGCCGGGGAGCTGTTTTTT. The encoded protein is CASSVAGQLKAGELFF.

For this clone: Other nucleotide sequences from this sample produce the same CDR3. The chain recombines TRBV14 with TRBJ2-3; D remains unclear. Germline V CDR1 and CDR2: SGHDN, FVKESK. Trimming took 1 base from V and 2 from J, leaving 7 bases between them. The CDR3 spans 14 residues. CDR3: CASSQGRHTDTQYF. CDR3 DNA: TGTGCCAGCAGCCAAGGGCGGCACACAGATACGCAGTATTTT.

The chain is built from TRBV6-6 and TRBJ1-1; 7 nucleotides align to TRBD1. The CDR3 totals 14 residues. CDR1 MNHNY and CDR2 SVGAGI come from the germline V gene (reference sequence). With V trimmed by 8 bases and J by 0 bases, 6 bases remained unmatched. The CDR3 bases are TGTGCCAGCGGGGACAGTAAATTGAACACTGAAGCTTTCTTT. It translates to CASGDSKLNTEAFF.

J is TRBJ2-1 and V is TRBV5-1; D may be TRBD2 (6 bases). This CDR3 has 12 residues. Germline V CDR1 and CDR2: SGHRS, YFSETQ. The V end was cut by 5 bases, the J end by 7 bases, with 10 bases between. This CDR3 is CASREGTNEQFF. CDR3 coding DNA: TGCGCCAGCAGAGAAGGGACTAATGAGCAGTTCTTC.

The V call is TRBV30, the J call TRBJ1-2, with a tentative D call TRBD1 (6 bases). V was cut by 4 bases and J by 0 bases, with 15 bases left in between. The germline V gene has CDR1 GTSNPN and CDR2 SVGIG (reference sequence). The CDR3 length is 15 residues. Written as DNA, the CDR3 is TGTGCCTGGAACATGGACAGTAACTCTAACTATGGCTACACCTTC. Protein: CAWNMDSNSNYGYTF.

V usage is TRBV5-8 and J usage is TRBJ2-1, with D possibly being TRBD1 (5 bases). The V gene lost 0 bases and the J gene lost 10 bases, with 8 bases spanning the gap. Germline lookup yields CDR1 SGHTS and CDR2 YDEGEE. The CDR3 consists of 12 residues. The CDR3 coding sequence is TGTGCCAGCAGCTTGGTGGGGCTGGAGCAGTTCTTC. Translation: CASSLVGLEQFF.

CDR3 region: CASSLGAQETQYF. In DNA, the CDR3 is TGTGCCAGCAGCTTGGGAGCTCAAGAGACCCAGTACTTC. V gene TRBV5-6 combines with J gene TRBJ2-5; no firm D call. Germline lookup yields CDR1 SGHDT and CDR2 YYEEEE. This CDR3 contains 13 residues. V lost 0 bases to trimming and J lost 2 bases, with 5 bases between them.

The chain is built from TRBV20-1 and TRBJ1-3; possibly TRBD1 for D (6 bases). The CDR3 totals 16 residues. Trimming shortened V by 3 bases and J by 8 bases, and 23 bases separated the two germline ends. CDR1 is DFQATT and CDR2 is SNEGSKA in the germline V gene (reference sequence). CDR3 coding DNA: TGCAGTGCTAGTCCGCAACCGGGACATCTTCTAGACACCATATATTTT. Translated: CSASPQPGHLLDTIYF.

V usage is TRBV6-1 and J usage is TRBJ1-6; the D gene is possibly TRBD1 (5 bases). CDR3 size: 16 residues. V was cut by 2 bases and J by 6 bases, with 14 bases left in between. Germline V gene data show CDR1 as MNHNS and CDR2 as SASEGT. CDR3 amino acids: CASSEIRGLLNSPLHF. CDR3 in DNA: TGTGCCAGCAGTGAAATAAGGGGTCTCCTTAATTCACCCCTCCACTTT.

The chain combines TRBV13 with TRBJ1-1, with TRBD1 matching over 7 bases. V gave up 1 base and J gave up 1 base; unmatched junction bases: 3. Per germline, CDR1 PRHDT and CDR2 FYEKMQ (reference sequence). The CDR3 runs to 15 residues. The chain's CDR3 is CASSLAGGRNTEAFF. The CDR3 nucleotides read TGTGCCAGCAGCTTAGCAGGGGGGCGGAACACTGAAGCTTTCTTT.

The rearrangement links TRBV6-5 to TRBJ1-2; possibly TRBD1 for D (5 bases). Germline loops: CDR1 MNHEY, CDR2 SVGAGI. CDR3 size: 15 residues. Trimming cost V 6 bases and J 4 bases, with 18 bases left between them. The DNA for the CDR3 is TGTGCCAGCAGCCAAAGACTAGGGGCAGGCTATGGCTACACCTTC. It yields the protein CASSQRLGAGYGYTF.

The chain links TRBV7-2 to TRBJ1-1, with D possibly matching TRBD1 (6 bases). V lost 5 bases and J 11 bases, leaving 30 bases between the germline ends. Per germline, CDR1 SGHTA and CDR2 FQGNSA. CDR3 length: 17 residues. CDR3 DNA sequence: TGTGCCAGCAGCCTGGGGGGGGCTGGGGCGCAGGGGAGGGGCGCTTTCTTT. It translates to CASSLGGAGAQGRGAFF.

The chain carries TRBV19 and TRBJ2-1, with 9 bases lining up with TRBD1. V gave up 5 bases and J gave up 5 bases; unmatched junction bases: 4. This CDR3 spans 14 amino acids. Germline loops: CDR1 LNHDA, CDR2 SQIVND (reference sequence). CDR3 region: CASSDRGRDNEQFF. The CDR3 DNA sequence: TGTGCCAGTAGTGACAGGGGGAGAGACAATGAGCAGTTCTTC.

The chain recombines TRBV27 with TRBJ1-4, with 8 bases aligning to TRBD1. V was pared by 7 bases and J by 1 base, with 2 bases of the junction left unmatched. This CDR3 contains 14 residues. Germline-derived CDR1 and CDR2 are MNHEY and SMNVEV (reference sequence). The CDR3 loop is CASTGGGTNEKLFF. CDR3 nucleotides: TGTGCCAGCACAGGGGGCGGAACTAATGAAAAACTGTTTTTT.

The chain joins TRBV7-9 to TRBJ2-7, with D perhaps matching TRBD1 (6 bases). Germline assignment: CDR1 SEHNR and CDR2 FQNEAQ (reference sequence). V lost 4 bases, J lost 3 bases, and 16 bases lay in between. The CDR3 totals 15 residues. CDR3 nucleotides: TGTGCCAGCAGCTCCCACAGGGAAGTCCTCTACGAGCAGTACTTC. This sequence encodes CASSSHREVLYEQYF. Together with reference TRBV7-9 and TRBJ2-7, the CDR3 gives the full variable domain: DTGVSQNPRHKITKRGQNVTFRCDPISEHNRLYWYRQTLGQGPEFLTYFQNEAQLEKSRLLSDRFSAERPKGSFSTLEIQRTEQGDSAMYLCASSSHREVLYEQYFGPGTRLTVT.

The chain combines TRBV5-1 with TRBJ1-1; D might be TRBD1 (6 bases). Germline CDR1 is SGHRS and CDR2 is YFSETQ. This CDR3 comprises 16 residues. The V end lost 4 bases, the J end lost 1 base, and 17 bases lay between the germline ends. The CDR3 protein is CASSLQGAERNTEAFF. The CDR3 DNA reads TGCGCCAGCAGCCTACAGGGAGCGGAGAGGAACACTGAAGCTTTCTTT.

This clone was recorded only once. The chain joins TRBV7-9 to TRBJ1-5; D possibly corresponds to TRBD1 (5 bases). Trimming took 8 bases from V and 4 from J, leaving 9 bases between them. The germline CDR1 and CDR2 sequences are SEHNR and FQNEAQ (reference sequence). The CDR3 contains 12 residues. The CDR3 is CASGAGNQPQHF. CDR3 in DNA: TGTGCCAGCGGGGCAGGGAATCAGCCCCAGCATTTT. The entire variable domain, with the rest obtained from reference TRBV7-9 and TRBJ1-5, is as follows: DTGVSQNPRHKITKRGQNVTFRCDPISEHNRLYWYRQTLGQGPEFLTYFQNEAQLEKSRLLSDRFSAERPKGSFSTLEIQRTEQGDSAMYLCASGAGNQPQHFGDGTRLSIL.

This chain joins TRBV6-6 and TRBJ2-1; TRBD2 aligns across 7 bases. The CDR3 runs to 15 residues. With V trimmed by 5 bases and J by 4 bases, 8 bases remained unmatched. Germline assignment: CDR1 MNHNY and CDR2 SVGAGI (reference sequence). For the CDR3, the DNA is TGTGCCAGCAGTACCGGGACTAACTCGTACAATGAGCAGTTCTTC. It is translated as CASSTGTNSYNEQFF.